The 30 T cell receptor beta chains reported below all come from one sample, sequenced in a study of blood T cell repertoires in COVID-19. Some clones are missing from TCRdb's copy, which holds only in-frame ones; the method was immunoSEQ multiplex PCR. The repertoire holds roughly 150,000 clones, with 79% as singletons. Sequences were obtained from peripheral blood. Source of these receptors: a man aged 50 to 60 with active or convalescent COVID-19.

The chain joins TRBV5-5 to TRBJ1-5; TRBD1 is a possible D gene (6 bases). The CDR3 extends over 16 amino acids. Looked up from germline, CDR1 is SGHKS and CDR2 is YYEKEE (reference sequence). The V end lost 0 bases, the J end lost 5 bases, and 15 bases lay between the germline ends. The CDR3 sequence: CASSLDRGGPHQPQHF. The CDR3 DNA is TGTGCCAGCAGCTTGGACCGCGGGGGGCCCCATCAGCCCCAGCATTTT.

This chain connects TRBV7-9 to TRBJ1-1; D gene unclear. Trimming pared 2 bases from V and 3 bases from J, leaving 13 bases between. This CDR3 has 15 residues. Germline lookup yields CDR1 SEHNR and CDR2 FQNEAQ (reference sequence). The CDR3 coding sequence is TGTGCCAGCAGCTTATCCCTCACTAGGGACACTGAAGCTTTCTTT. Translated: CASSLSLTRDTEAFF.

This rearrangement joins TRBV6-5 to TRBJ1-4, with 7 positions matching TRBD1. This CDR3 region has 15 residues. From germline, CDR1 is MNHEY and CDR2 SVGAGI. V was clipped by 4 bases and J by 4 bases; unmatched bases: 6. This CDR3 reads CASSSHRGDNEKLFF. CDR3 in DNA: TGTGCCAGCAGTTCCCACAGGGGCGATAATGAAAAACTGTTTTTT.

The genes are TRBV28 and TRBJ2-7; D not certain. The CDR3 runs to 11 residues. In germline, CDR1 is MDHEN, CDR2 SYDVKM. Trimming stripped 3 bases from V and 7 bases from J, with 7 bases between. Written as DNA, the CDR3 is TGTGCCAGCAGTTTTCTGAGGGAGCAGTACTTC. Its translation is CASSFLREQYF.

The chain combines TRBV6-1 with TRBJ2-5; 9 bases match TRBD2. In germline, CDR1 is MNHNS, CDR2 SASEGT. After removal of 2 bases from V and 5 bases from J, the junction contained 9 bases not matched to a gene. There are 16 residues in the CDR3. The CDR3 coding sequence is TGTGCCAGCAGTGAAAGACTAGCGGCGTTGCTGGAGACCCAGTACTTC. Protein: CASSERLAALLETQYF.

This clone was seen repeatedly, ten times or more. The V gene is TRBV4-1, the J gene TRBJ2-7; 12 bases are shared with TRBD2. CDR1 is MGHRA and CDR2 is YSYEKL in the germline V gene. The CDR3 loop spans 14 amino acids. V gave up 5 bases and J gave up 7 bases; unmatched junction bases: 6. The CDR3 region is CASSVGLAGREQYF. DNA for the CDR3: TGCGCCAGCAGCGTGGGACTAGCGGGTCGGGAGCAGTACTTC.

The chain is built from TRBV7-9 and TRBJ1-2; maybe TRBD1 (5 bases). V was trimmed by 2 bases and J by 4 bases, leaving 14 bases between them. The CDR3 is 15 amino acids. CDR1 is SEHNR, CDR2 FQNEAQ, per germline (reference sequence). The CDR3 spells CASSLTGTWAYGYTF. For the CDR3, the DNA is TGTGCCAGCAGCTTAACTGGGACTTGGGCCTATGGCTACACCTTC. The full variable domain, completed using reference TRBV7-9 and TRBJ1-2, is DTGVSQNPRHKITKRGQNVTFRCDPISEHNRLYWYRQTLGQGPEFLTYFQNEAQLEKSRLLSDRFSAERPKGSFSTLEIQRTEQGDSAMYLCASSLTGTWAYGYTFGSGTRLTVV.

The chain links TRBV5-1 to TRBJ2-1; possibly TRBD2 for D (7 bases). The CDR3 is 15 amino acids. The V end was cut by 4 bases, the J end by 11 bases, with 22 bases between. The germline CDR1 and CDR2 sequences are SGHRS and YFSETQ. CDR3 region: CASSPPGTRLAKQFF. Here the CDR3 DNA reads TGCGCCAGCAGCCCACCCGGGACACGACTAGCAAAGCAGTTCTTC.

The rearrangement uses TRBV6-5 and TRBJ2-7; 9 positions match TRBD2. The CDR3 is made up of 16 amino acids. Unmatched junction bases numbered 11, after V lost 3 bases and J lost 5 bases. Germline assignment: CDR1 MNHEY and CDR2 SVGAGI. The CDR3 is CASSYRSGGGANEQYF. The CDR3 region has the DNA TGTGCCAGCAGTTATCGTTCCGGCGGGGGGGCTAACGAGCAGTACTTC.

The V call is TRBV30, the J call TRBJ1-5; the D gene is possibly TRBD1 (6 bases). V lost 2 bases and J lost 4, with 9 bases in between. The CDR3 extends over 13 amino acids. CDR1 and CDR2 (germline): GTSNPN, SVGIG (reference sequence). This CDR3 reads CAWSRQGNQPQHF. CDR3 bases: TGTGCCTGGAGTCGGCAGGGGAATCAGCCCCAGCATTTT.

This chain joins TRBV5-1 and TRBJ2-3; tentative D call: TRBD2 (6 bases). Per the germline V gene, CDR1 is SGHRS and CDR2 is YFSETQ. The V gene lost 0 bases and the J gene lost 5 bases, with 13 bases spanning the gap. The CDR3 covers 15 residues. CDR3 residues: CASSLGLGLEDTQYF. The CDR3 DNA sequence: TGCGCCAGCAGCTTGGGGCTGGGACTGGAAGATACGCAGTATTTT.

In its sample, this clone was seen a few times. The chain joins TRBV28 to TRBJ1-5; D gene unclear. With 5 bases removed from V and 3 bases from J, the gap between germline ends came to 11 bases. Germline CDR1 is MDHEN and CDR2 is SYDVKM. The CDR3 runs to 14 residues. The DNA of the CDR3 is TGTGCCAGCAGTCAGCGGACTTTCAATCAGCCCCAGCATTTT. Its protein product is CASSQRTFNQPQHF.

J is TRBJ1-5 and V is TRBV28, with D possibly TRBD1 on 6 matching bases. The CDR3 spans 14 residues. Trimming pared 1 base from V and 7 bases from J, leaving 11 bases between. Germline V gene data show CDR1 as MDHEN and CDR2 as SYDVKM. In DNA, the CDR3 is TGTGCCAGCAGTTTATTGGGGGGGCGGCAGCCCCAGCATTTT. Amino acid sequence: CASSLLGGRQPQHF. Together with reference TRBV28 and TRBJ1-5, the CDR3 gives the full variable domain: DVKVTQSSRYLVKRTGEKVFLECVQDMDHENMFWYRQDPGLGLRLIYFSYDVKMKEKGDIPEGYSVSREKKERFSLILESASTNQTSMYLCASSLLGGRQPQHFGDGTRLSIL.

V usage is TRBV5-6 and J usage is TRBJ2-5; 8 nucleotides match TRBD1. The V segment lost 2 bases and the J segment 5 bases; nucleotides outside the gene matches: 8. This CDR3 is 15 amino acids long. Germline V gives CDR1 SGHDT, CDR2 YYEEEE. The CDR3 DNA follows: TGTGCCAGCAGCTTCCCTCAGGGGGCGCAGGAGACCCAGTACTTC. This sequence encodes CASSFPQGAQETQYF.

The rearrangement joins TRBV9 to TRBJ1-1; 10 positions agree with TRBD1. The trim removed 3 bases at V and 4 bases at J, leaving 12 bases unmatched. The germline V gene has CDR1 SGDLS and CDR2 YYNGEE. There are 17 residues in the CDR3. The CDR3 DNA reads TGTGCCAGCAGCGAAGACCGGGACAGGGGCTGGGGCACTGAAGCTTTCTTT. This codes for CASSEDRDRGWGTEAFF.

V is TRBV7-9 and J is TRBJ1-2, with no clear D. The length of the CDR3 is 11 residues. CDR1 and CDR2 from the germline V gene are SEHNR and FQNEAQ (reference sequence). V was clipped by 5 bases and J by 4 bases, with 5 bases between them. CDR3 residues: CASSPSYGYTF. As DNA, the CDR3 is TGTGCCAGCAGCCCTAGCTATGGCTACACCTTC.

The chain couples TRBV6-6 to TRBJ2-5; TRBD2 might be the D (6 bases). Between the trimmed V and J ends, which lost 8 bases and 7 bases, there was a span of 26 bases. Germline loops: CDR1 MNHNY, CDR2 SVGAGI (reference sequence). This CDR3 is 16 amino acids long. CDR3 in amino acids: CASRLGTFNYGTTQYF. In DNA form, the CDR3 reads TGTGCCAGCCGCCTAGGGACTTTCAACTATGGGACGACCCAGTACTTC.

This chain uses TRBV6-5 with TRBJ1-2, with 9 nucleotides matching TRBD1. The CDR3 is 12 residues long. Germline assignment: CDR1 MNHEY and CDR2 SVGAGI. V shed 5 bases and J 8 bases; nucleotides not matched to a gene: 3. CDR3 in DNA: TGTGCCAGCAGTCGGACAGGGGACGGCTACACCTTC. This encodes CASSRTGDGYTF.

The gene calls are TRBV5-1 and TRBJ1-2; 10 bases agree with TRBD1. V lost 3 bases, J lost 7 bases, and 6 bases stayed unmatched. The CDR3 extends over 14 amino acids. Germline V gene lookup returns CDR1 SGHRS and CDR2 YFSETQ. Here the CDR3 reads CASSSGDRGGGYTF. The CDR3 nucleotides read TGCGCCAGCAGCTCCGGGGACAGGGGAGGTGGCTACACCTTC.

There are a few counts of this clone. The chain joins TRBV28 to TRBJ2-3; weak D call: TRBD1 (5 bases). The germline V gene has CDR1 MDHEN and CDR2 SYDVKM. The CDR3 sequence is 14 residues long. V lost 2 bases, J lost 1 base, and 7 bases lay in between. The CDR3 sequence: CASSLARGTDTQYF. Written as DNA, the CDR3 is TGTGCCAGCAGTTTAGCCAGGGGCACAGATACGCAGTATTTT. The variable domain in full, with the rest retrieved from reference TRBV28 and TRBJ2-3, is DVKVTQSSRYLVKRTGEKVFLECVQDMDHENMFWYRQDPGLGLRLIYFSYDVKMKEKGDIPEGYSVSREKKERFSLILESASTNQTSMYLCASSLARGTDTQYFGPGTRLTVL.

This chain joins TRBV12-3 or TRBV12-4 and TRBJ1-2; 9 bases match TRBD1. The CDR3 loop spans 13 amino acids. Trimming at V came to 5 bases and at J to 5 bases, leaving 3 bases not matched to a gene. The CDR3 DNA reads as TGTGCCAGCAGTCTCGGGACAGGGTATGGCTACACCTTC. Amino acids: CASSLGTGYGYTF.

The V and J genes are TRBV19 and TRBJ1-2, with TRBD1 identical over 9 bases. After removal of 7 bases from V and 4 bases from J, the junction contained 4 bases not matched to a gene. CDR3 length equals 13 residues. The germline V gene has CDR1 LNHDA and CDR2 SQIVND (reference sequence). CDR3 sequence (DNA): TGTGCCAGTATGGTGACAGGGGGCTATGGCTACACCTTC. Protein sequence: CASMVTGGYGYTF.

The J gene is TRBJ2-7, the V gene TRBV7-8; TRBD2 matches at 7 bases. The length of the CDR3 is 14 residues. Unmatched junction bases numbered 6, after V lost 4 bases and J lost 3 bases. CDR1 and CDR2 (germline): SGHVS, FQNEAQ. The CDR3 nucleotides are TGTGCCAGCAGCTCCCGACTAGCTGACTACGAGCAGTACTTC. Translation: CASSSRLADYEQYF.

The chain combines TRBV6-4 with TRBJ1-5, with D unclear. Germline loops: CDR1 MRHNA, CDR2 SNTAGT. Trimming removed 7 bases at V and 5 bases at J, with 18 bases between. The CDR3 is 15 residues long. CDR3 amino acids: CASTTLGRYDQPQHF. CDR3 sequence (DNA): TGTGCCAGCACCACCCTCGGCAGGTACGATCAGCCCCAGCATTTT.

This clone was recorded a few times. The V call is TRBV4-2, the J call TRBJ2-7; TRBD1 might be the D (6 bases). V lost 4 bases to trimming and J lost 1 base, with 11 bases between them. The CDR3 is 14 residues long. The germline CDR1 and CDR2 sequences are LGHNA and YNFKEQ. CDR3 nucleotide sequence: TGTGCCAGCAGCCCACAGGGAAGGTCCTACGAGCAGTACTTC. Amino acids: CASSPQGRSYEQYF.

The V and J genes are TRBV27 and TRBJ2-3; 9 bases match TRBD2. The CDR3 sequence is 14 residues long. The V segment lost 5 bases and the J segment 2 bases; nucleotides outside the gene matches: 2. The V gene's germline CDR1 is MNHEY and CDR2 SMNVEV (reference sequence). CDR3 loop: CASSPSGVTDTQYF. CDR3 in DNA: TGTGCCAGCAGTCCTAGCGGGGTCACAGATACGCAGTATTTT.

V usage is TRBV28 and J usage is TRBJ2-5; TRBD1 agrees at 8 bases. With V trimmed by 6 bases and J by 2 bases, 8 bases remained unmatched. Germline V gene lookup returns CDR1 MDHEN and CDR2 SYDVKM. The CDR3 has 15 amino acids. The CDR3: CASSPGTGVQETQYF. In DNA form, the CDR3 reads TGTGCCAGCAGCCCCGGGACAGGCGTTCAAGAGACCCAGTACTTC.

This clone was picked up one time. The genes are TRBV24-1 and TRBJ2-1; TRBD1 is a possible D gene (5 bases). This CDR3 is built from 16 residues. V was pared by 5 bases and J by 4 bases, with 17 bases between. Germline V gene data show CDR1 as KGHDR and CDR2 as SFDVKD. DNA of the CDR3: TGTGCCACCAGTGGGAATCGGGCCAGGGCTTACAATGAGCAGTTCTTC. This encodes CATSGNRARAYNEQFF.

The chain employs TRBV14 and TRBJ2-5; the match to TRBD1 covers 9 bases. The CDR3 is 15 amino acids. Per germline, CDR1 SGHDN and CDR2 FVKESK. Trimming took 5 bases from V and 5 from J; bases not matched to a gene: 9. This chain's CDR3 is CASSNTGGFGETQYF. CDR3 DNA sequence: TGTGCCAGCAGCAACACAGGGGGCTTCGGGGAGACCCAGTACTTC.

V gene TRBV15 combines with J gene TRBJ2-3; 10 bases map to TRBD2. CDR1 LNHNV and CDR2 YYDKDF come from the germline V gene (reference sequence). V was clipped by 2 bases and J by 4 bases; unmatched bases: 18. The length of the CDR3 is 20 residues. CDR3 in amino acids: CATSRPRGSSGRGEPDTQYF. In DNA form, the CDR3 reads TGTGCCACCAGCAGACCCCGGGGGTCTAGCGGGAGAGGGGAGCCAGATACGCAGTATTTT.